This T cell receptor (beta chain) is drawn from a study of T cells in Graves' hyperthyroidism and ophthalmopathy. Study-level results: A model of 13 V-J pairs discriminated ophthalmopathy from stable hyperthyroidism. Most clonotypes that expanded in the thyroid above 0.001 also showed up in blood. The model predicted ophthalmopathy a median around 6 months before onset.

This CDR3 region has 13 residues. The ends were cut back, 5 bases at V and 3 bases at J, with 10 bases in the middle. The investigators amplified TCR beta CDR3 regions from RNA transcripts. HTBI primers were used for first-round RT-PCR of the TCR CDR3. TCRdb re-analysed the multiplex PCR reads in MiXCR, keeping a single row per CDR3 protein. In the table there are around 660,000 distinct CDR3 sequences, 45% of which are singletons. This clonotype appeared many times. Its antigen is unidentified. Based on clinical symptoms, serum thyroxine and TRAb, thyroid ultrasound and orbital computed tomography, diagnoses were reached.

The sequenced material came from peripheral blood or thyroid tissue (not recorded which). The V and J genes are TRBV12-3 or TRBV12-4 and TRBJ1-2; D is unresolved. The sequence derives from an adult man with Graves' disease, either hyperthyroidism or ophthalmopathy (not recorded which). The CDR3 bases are TGTGCCAGCAGTCCTTCAATAGACTATGGCTACACCTTC. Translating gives CASSPSIDYGYTF.